This TCR beta chain was sequenced during a study of CD8+CD57+ T cells in acquired aplastic anemia. The CDR3 loop spans 13 amino acids. Germline V CDR1 and CDR2: SGHTA, FQGNSA. V was trimmed by 3 bases and J by 2 bases, leaving 7 bases between them. This clonotype was seen only a few times. Genomic DNA acted as the template from which TCR beta VDJ combination and CDR3 sequence profiling were carried out. TCRdb fed the reads into MiXCR, producing one record per CDR3 protein. The table lists about 62,000 distinct CDR3 sequences, around 55% of them singletons. This receptor was identified in a human donor in good health, serving as a control. Source material: sorted CD4+, CD8+, or CD8+CD57+ T cells (not recorded which) from PBMCs. This chain links TRBV7-2 with TRBJ2-5; D not resolved. CDR3 protein: CASSFGLQETQYF. The CDR3 nucleotides read TGTGCCAGCAGCTTCGGGCTTCAAGAGACCCAGTACTTC. Full variable domain (remainder filled in from reference TRBV7-2 and TRBJ2-5): GAGVSQSPSNKVTEKGKDVELRCDPISGHTALYWYRQSLGQGLEFLIYFQGNSAPDKSGLPSDRFSAERTGGSVSTLTIQRTQQEDSAVYLCASSFGLQETQYFGPGTRLLVL.